This T cell receptor (beta chain) emerged from a study of CD8 T cells in ankylosing spondylitis. The study, taken as a whole, reports: Reportedly, significant enrichment of disease-linked clones occurred in matched ankylosing spondylitis synovial fluid. With a CD8+ phenotype, disease-linked clones were relatively rare in peripheral blood. The study identified a TCR beta motif of several highly homologous variants that appeared characteristic of ankylosing spondylitis blood.

Many counts were recorded for this clonotype. Its target is unknown. Germline V lookup: CDR1 LNHDA, CDR2 SQIVND (reference sequence). The CDR3 extends over 17 amino acids. The ends lost 0 bases at V and 5 bases at J; junction bases unmatched: 8. By quantitative 5'-RACE with molecular barcodes, the TCR beta libraries were made. TCRdb reprocessed the 5' RACE reads via MiXCR and lists one record per CDR3 protein. Of about 220,000 distinct CDR3 sequences in the sample, 6% to 8.5% are singletons; the top ten hold 14%. This chain links TRBV19 with TRBJ2-1; 9 nucleotides align to TRBD2. This receptor was identified in a male donor with ankylosing spondylitis. The source material was blood, either unsorted or a sorted T cell fraction (not recorded which). CDR3 bases: TGTGCCAGTAGTATAGAGGAAGGGCTAGCGGGACACAATGAGCAGTTCTTC. Its translation is CASSIEEGLAGHNEQFF.